The entry that follows covers one T cell receptor (beta chain) sequence. This entry is derived from a study of T cell responses to AZD1222 COVID-19 vaccine. Here immunoSEQ multiplex PCR was the method, and the copy in TCRdb shows in-frame clones only, minus some. The sample lists about 94,000 clones, almost 90% seen once, with roughly 8.1% in the top ten. Germline assignment: CDR1 LNHDA and CDR2 SQIVND (reference sequence). This CDR3 has 14 residues. The V segment lost 6 bases and the J segment 8 bases; nucleotides outside the gene matches: 10. The origin of this receptor is an adult in good health. The J gene is TRBJ1-3, the V gene TRBV19, with 7 bases fitting TRBD1. The sample was peripheral blood, taken on day 0 of AZD1222 vaccination. The CDR3 sequence: CASSRQGWRDTIYF. The CDR3 bases are TGTGCCAGTAGCCGACAGGGATGGAGGGACACCATATATTTT.